Described below is a single T cell receptor (beta chain) sequence and its context. The antigen it recognizes is unknown. A read error may produce the germline difference seen at one junction end. At diagnosis, tumor, uninvolved tumor-adjacent lung and peripheral blood were collected and then preserved as a mix of FFPE and fresh-frozen material. For TCR repertoire profiling, blood samples were analyzed in the form of peripheral blood mononuclear cells. This specimen comes from a study of T cells in localized non-small cell lung cancer (dated by TCRdb to about 2020). A note on the overall study: T cell repertoires of about 240 early-stage NSCLC patients were analyzed, with tumors being compared against uninvolved tumor-adjacent lungs. All 220 or so NSCLC patients in the cohort were treatment-naive and had localized lung tumors that were resected. The mean age of the NSCLC patients was about 64 years, with 130 or so men and 95 to 110 women.

There are 13 amino acids in the CDR3, from cysteine to phenylalanine inclusive. Just the 39-base CDR3 DNA is kept, in frame starting at base 1. The germline V gene (reference sequence) provides CDR1 SSHAT and CDR2 FNYEAQ. The immunoSEQ Assay was used to sequence TCR beta CDR3 regions from DNA. The published analysis was carried out like this. T cell density was computed as TCR beta template counts normalized to usable DNA estimated by amplifying housekeeping genes. Using the preseqR package, richness was estimated by extrapolating to 120,000 templates for tissue samples and 400,000 templates for PBMC samples. Clonality was defined as one minus Pielou's evenness. Tissue-enriched TCRs were identified by differential abundance testing using productive amino-acid clonotypes, minimum total count 5 and alpha 0.1. Repertoire overlap between compartments was quantified with the Jaccard Index and Morisita Overlap Index. GLIPH clustered TCR beta CDR3s with public tetramer-defined viral CDR3s; viral motifs required at least three viral sequences plus V-gene enrichment. TCRdb carries this immuneACCESS record with in-frame sequences only. Its versions omit some clonotypes, under half of them owing to an unresolved V gene in the studies checked, with the rest unexplained. V and J calls and clone size are as listed in that table; D and trimming were resolved from the DNA. Here the sample has 70,000 to 90,000 clones; 65% to 85% occur a single time. The top ten hold roughly 9.8% of the sample.

The full study reports these points: A median of roughly 50 of the top 100 tumor clones turned up in the paired uninvolved adjacent lung, and 25 to 35 of those clones also ranked among the top 100 of that same adjacent lung. Uninvolved tumor-adjacent lung showed the highest T cell clonality, higher than tumor, which suggests more focused antigenic responses in the uninvolved tumor-adjacent lung. Because multi-region sequencing of the tumors was not done, intratumor heterogeneity could not be ruled out. Higher blood T cell density associated with longer overall survival, while higher adjacent-lung clonality associated with shorter survival. Because the study design was exploratory, TCR variables were selected using unadjusted p-values without false-discovery rate correction.

Recombination joined TRBV7-7 with TRBJ2-1; a weak D assignment points to TRBD2 (6 bases agree). The specimen comprised peripheral blood, sampled before any cancer treatment. The receptor was derived from an older female donor with stage I lung adenocarcinoma. The CDR3 protein: CASSPRRANEQFF. The nucleotide sequence reads as follows: TGTGCTAGCAGCCCTAGGAGGGCCAATGAGCAGTTCTTC.